Listed here are 8 T cell receptor beta chains from one sample, sequenced in a study of human T cells and chemical hapten exposure. The time point: pre-sensitization, week 0. Treatment defined: therapeutic diphenylcyclopropenone sensitization with weekly scalp DPC. MiXCR, applied by TCRdb to the RACE reads, yields one record per CDR3 protein. The repertoire holds more than 55,000 distinct CDR3 sequences, with about 10% as singletons. Sequenced here: whole blood, sampled in connection with sensitization to the hapten diphenylcyclopropenone (DPC). Source of these receptors: a middle-aged woman with alopecia areata. Some clones in this sample may be carry-over from other donors' samples.

The V and J genes are TRBV5-1 and TRBJ2-2, with TRBD1 as a possible D gene (6 bases). The CDR3 has 15 residues. Trimming took 3 bases from V and 2 from J, leaving 11 bases between them. From germline, CDR1 is SGHRS and CDR2 YFSETQ. The CDR3 is CASSSRGPNTGELFF. CDR3 DNA: TGCGCCAGCAGCTCCAGGGGTCCCAACACCGGGGAGCTGTTTTTT.

At least ten counts were recorded for this clonotype. This chain connects TRBV6-1 to TRBJ2-7, with no clear D. Deletions cut 0 bases from V and 3 bases from J, with 12 bases between. The germline V gene encodes CDR1 MNHNS and CDR2 SASEGT. The CDR3 covers 15 residues. CDR3 sequence (DNA): TGTGCCAGCAGTGAAGCGCAAGGATCCCACTACGAGCAGTACTTC. This sequence encodes CASSEAQGSHYEQYF.

In this sample, this clonotype turned up many times. The chain employs TRBV7-2 and TRBJ2-6; D is tentatively TRBD1 or TRBD2 (5 bases each). The germline V gene encodes CDR1 SGHTA and CDR2 FQGNSA. Trimming took 5 bases from V and 6 from J, leaving 14 bases between them. This CDR3 is 15 amino acids long. CDR3 coding DNA: TGTGCCAGCAGCCCTGAGGGGCGGGCGGCCAACGTCCTGACTTTC. This codes for CASSPEGRAANVLTF.

The chain employs TRBV20-1 and TRBJ1-1; D is ambiguous. Trimming left V 5 bases short and J 7 bases short, with 8 bases between. The germline gives CDR1 DFQATT, CDR2 SNEGSKA (reference sequence). The CDR3 is 10 amino acids. The CDR3 sequence is CSARRIEAFF. CDR3 DNA: TGCAGTGCTCGACGGATTGAAGCTTTCTTT.

This clonotype was seen a few times. The chain uses TRBV27 and TRBJ2-5; possible D gene TRBD2, 6 bases. The CDR3 covers 15 residues. Trimming removed 5 bases at V and 3 bases at J, with 16 bases between. Germline V gives CDR1 MNHEY, CDR2 SMNVEV (reference sequence). The CDR3 sequence: CASSGGTQSKETQYF. The CDR3 DNA follows: TGTGCCAGCAGTGGAGGGACGCAGTCCAAAGAGACCCAGTACTTC.

This clonotype was picked up a small number of times. The rearrangement uses TRBV7-9 and TRBJ1-1; D is uncertain. CDR1 is SEHNR and CDR2 is FQNEAQ in the germline V gene (reference sequence). Trimming left V 4 bases short and J 1 base short, with 10 bases between. This CDR3 is built from 14 residues. The CDR3 region has the DNA TGTGCCAGCAGCTCCCCTGGTGGGAACACTGAAGCTTTCTTT. As protein: CASSSPGGNTEAFF.

A few counts support this clonotype. The J gene is TRBJ2-1, the V gene TRBV29-1, with a tentative D call TRBD1 (6 bases). Germline loops: CDR1 SQVTM, CDR2 ANQGSEA. The CDR3 loop spans 11 amino acids. V lost 6 bases and J lost 14, with 17 bases in between. The CDR3 spells CSVDHREVEFF. For the CDR3, the DNA is TGCAGCGTCGACCACAGGGAAGTAGAGTTCTTC.

This chain connects TRBV7-8 to TRBJ1-5; the match to TRBD1 covers 7 bases. The CDR3 sequence is 14 residues long. Germline values: CDR1 SGHVS, CDR2 FQNEAQ. V trimming: 7 bases; J trimming: 9 bases; junction bases outside the gene matches: 12. The CDR3: CASTRAGGGMPQHF. CDR3 sequence (DNA): TGTGCCAGCACCCGCGCAGGGGGGGGGATGCCCCAGCATTTT.